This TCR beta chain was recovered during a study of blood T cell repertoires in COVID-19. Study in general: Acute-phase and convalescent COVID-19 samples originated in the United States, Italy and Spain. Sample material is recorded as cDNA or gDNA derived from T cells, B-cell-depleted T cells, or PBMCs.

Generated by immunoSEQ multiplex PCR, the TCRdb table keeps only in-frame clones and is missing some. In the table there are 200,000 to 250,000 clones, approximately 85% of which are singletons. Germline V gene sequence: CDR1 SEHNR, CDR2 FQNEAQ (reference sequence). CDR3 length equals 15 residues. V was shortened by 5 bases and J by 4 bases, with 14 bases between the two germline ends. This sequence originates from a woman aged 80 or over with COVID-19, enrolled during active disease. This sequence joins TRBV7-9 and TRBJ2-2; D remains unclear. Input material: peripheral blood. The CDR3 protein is CASSPLFAATGELFF. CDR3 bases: TGTGCCAGCAGCCCTCTTTTTGCGGCCACCGGGGAGCTGTTTTTT.